The source of this T cell receptor (beta chain) is a study of human versus mouse CDR3 diversity and MHC coevolution. Libraries were prepared by immunoSEQ multiplex PCR; TCRdb keeps only in-frame clonotypes and omits some of them. Seen here are fewer than 100,000 clones, just under 95% observed once, and the top ten hold 1.1% to 1.5%. Germline V CDR1 and CDR2: SQVTM, ANQGSEA. V dropped 6 bases and J dropped 8 bases, with 13 bases sitting between them. This CDR3 spans 11 amino acids. This clone has only one observation. What was sequenced was naive CD4+ T cells from blood. Noted subset: CD45RO-negative CD62L-positive naive CD4 T cells. This receptor was identified in a person aged 30-69 years in good health. The gene calls are TRBV29-1 and TRBJ1-1; TRBD1 might be the D (5 bases). This chain's CDR3 is CSVGGVSEAFF. The CDR3, as DNA: TGCAGCGTAGGAGGGGTGTCGGAAGCTTTCTTT.